The rows below give T cell receptor beta chains drawn from one sample of a study of response to subunit inactivated influenza vaccine. TCRdb re-analysed the RT-PCR reads in MiXCR, keeping a single row per CDR3 protein. Here the sample spans fewer than 800,000 distinct CDR3 sequences, around 14% being singletons. This sample comprised PBMCs from blood, obtained 11 to 12 days after vaccination. The receptors shown here come from a man aged 50 to 60 who received an inactivated influenza vaccine. Each CDR3 is given with its conserved first and last residue. The D gene is left open where the match is weak. A clone size is listed for some rows: how often the clone was seen (once, few, many), or a class if it is expanded.

size | J | length | V | D | CDR3 | DNA
few | TRBJ2-1 | 14 | TRBV15 | NA | CATVLGGHNNEQFF | TGTGCCACCGTGCTGGGAGGACACAACAATGAGCAGTTCTTC
NA | TRBJ1-1 | 16 | TRBV6-2/TRBV6-3 | TRBD1 | CASSRWDSAMNTEAFF | TGTGCCAGCAGTAGGTGGGACAGCGCCATGAACACTGAAGCTTTCTTT
NA | TRBJ2-7 | 13 | TRBV28 | TRBD1 | CASSTGQRYEQYF | TGTGCCAGCAGTACGGGACAGAGGTACGAGCAGTACTTC
few | TRBJ2-7 | 17 | TRBV5-6 | TRBD2 | CASSTVWGGGSLYEQYF | TGTGCCAGCAGTACCGTTTGGGGGGGAGGGTCACTCTACGAGCAGTACTTC
NA | TRBJ2-1 | 13 | TRBV12-3/TRBV12-4 | TRBD2 | CAKSTGLAGEQFF | TGTGCCAAGAGTACGGGACTAGCGGGGGAGCAGTTCTTC
many | TRBJ2-7 | 15 | TRBV18 | TRBD2 | CASSPPGLATHEQYF | TGTGCCAGCTCACCTCCGGGACTAGCGACGCACGAGCAGTACTTC
NA | TRBJ1-2 | 14 | TRBV4-3 | NA | CASSQEGVNYGYTF | TGCGCCAGCAGCCAAGAGGGGGTTAACTATGGCTACACCTTC
NA | TRBJ1-1 | 15 | TRBV6-5 | NA | CASSYGDRANTEAFF | TGTGCCAGCAGTTACGGCGATAGGGCGAACACTGAAGCTTTCTTT
many | TRBJ2-1 | 16 | TRBV5-1 | NA | CASSFGPLEGLDEQFF | TGCGCCAGCAGCTTCGGTCCCTTGGAAGGGTTGGATGAGCAGTTCTTC
few | TRBJ2-1 | 12 | TRBV12-3/TRBV12-4 | NA | CASSLVGDSQFF | TGTGCCAGCAGTCTGGTGGGAGATTCGCAGTTCTTC
many | TRBJ2-1 | 17 | TRBV12-3/TRBV12-4 | NA | CASSGTFGGAKYNEQFF | TGTGCCAGCAGTGGAACCTTCGGGGGCGCGAAATACAATGAGCAGTTCTTC
few | TRBJ2-7 | 16 | TRBV28 | TRBD2 | CASSVTLSGGAYEQYF | TGTGCCAGCAGCGTCACGTTAAGCGGGGGGGCCTACGAGCAGTACTTC
few | TRBJ2-5 | 14 | TRBV7-2 | TRBD1 | CASSTDRVRETQYF | TGTGCCAGCAGCACCGACAGGGTTAGAGAGACCCAGTACTTC
NA | TRBJ2-4 | 13 | TRBV6-1 | TRBD1 | CASSPPGQNIQYF | TGTGCCAGCAGTCCTCCGGGACAGAACATTCAGTACTTC
many | TRBJ2-1 | 13 | TRBV6-1 | NA | CASSEGEGTKQFF | TGTGCCAGCAGTGAAGGGGAGGGGACAAAGCAGTTCTTC
NA | TRBJ2-1 | 13 | TRBV6-6 | TRBD1 | CASSFLQGPLQFF | TGTGCCAGCAGTTTTCTACAGGGGCCCTTGCAGTTCTTC
once | TRBJ1-1 | 15 | TRBV5-1 | NA | CASSLAFRENTEAFF | TGCGCCAGCAGCTTGGCGTTCCGGGAGAACACTGAAGCTTTCTTT
NA | TRBJ2-1 | 17 | TRBV29-1 | TRBD2 | CSIRTGRSGRAGNEQFF | TGCAGCATACGGACAGGGAGGAGCGGGAGGGCCGGGAATGAGCAGTTCTTC
few | TRBJ2-7 | 16 | TRBV7-9 | TRBD2 | CASSYGGRGHITKQYF | TGTGCCAGCAGCTACGGTGGGAGGGGTCATATTACGAAGCAGTACTTC
NA | TRBJ2-7 | 15 | TRBV18 | TRBD1 | CASSRTGTGGYEQYF | TGTGCCAGCTCACGGACCGGGACAGGGGGTTATGAGCAGTACTTC
few | TRBJ2-7 | 15 | TRBV28 | NA | CASSAPGTVAYEQYF | TGTGCCAGCAGCGCTCCCGGGACCGTTGCCTACGAGCAGTACTTC
NA | TRBJ2-1 | 17 | TRBV20-1 | TRBD2 | CSARGPLAGASYNEQFF | TGCAGTGCTAGAGGCCCTCTAGCGGGAGCGTCCTACAATGAGCAGTTCTTC
NA | TRBJ2-2 | 14 | TRBV29-1 | NA | CSVDSSGNTGELFF | TGCAGCGTTGATAGTAGCGGGAACACCGGGGAGCTGTTTTTT
many | TRBJ1-2 | 15 | TRBV7-9 | TRBD1 | CASSLGQGPLYGYTF | TGTGCCAGCAGCCTTGGACAGGGGCCCCTCTATGGCTACACCTTC
NA | TRBJ1-2 | 16 | TRBV4-1 | NA | CASSQAVGGWNYGYTF | TGCGCCAGCAGCCAAGCGGTCGGGGGTTGGAACTATGGCTACACCTTC
few | TRBJ1-2 | 15 | TRBV7-2 | NA | CASSLELPDHYGYTF | TGTGCCAGCAGCTTAGAGCTACCAGATCACTATGGCTACACCTTC
many | TRBJ1-1 | 17 | TRBV5-5 | NA | CASSLALSNLLNTEAFF | TGTGCCAGCAGCTTGGCCCTATCCAATCTGCTGAACACTGAAGCTTTCTTT
NA | TRBJ2-3 | 15 | TRBV15 | NA | CATSREGTSTDTQYF | TGTGCCACCAGCAGAGAGGGTACTAGCACAGATACGCAGTATTTT
few | TRBJ1-4 | 14 | TRBV5-1 | NA | CASSPGQIAEKLFF | TGCGCCAGCAGCCCGGGACAAATTGCTGAAAAACTGTTTTTT
NA | TRBJ1-3 | 15 | TRBV18 | NA | CASSPQGGLGNTIYF | TGTGCCAGCTCACCGCAAGGGGGACTCGGAAACACCATATATTTT
many | TRBJ2-3 | 17 | TRBV7-2 | NA | CASSLYPRVSGTDTQYF | TGTGCCAGCAGCCTCTACCCTAGGGTTTCGGGCACAGATACGCAGTATTTT
few | TRBJ2-2 | 16 | TRBV12-3/TRBV12-4 | TRBD2 | CASRLSGIRNTGELFF | TGTGCCAGCAGACTTAGCGGGATCAGGAACACCGGGGAGCTGTTTTTT
few | TRBJ2-1 | 17 | TRBV27 | TRBD1 | CASSARGGGVSYNEQFF | TGTGCCAGCAGTGCTCGAGGGGGCGGCGTATCCTACAATGAGCAGTTCTTC
NA | TRBJ1-2 | 14 | TRBV20-1 | NA | CSARDRLQAYGYTF | TGCAGTGCTAGAGATAGGCTCCAGGCCTATGGCTACACCTTC
NA | TRBJ2-3 | 17 | TRBV7-3 | TRBD2 | CASSLWGLAGRTDTQYF | TGTGCCAGCAGCTTATGGGGACTAGCGGGACGCACAGATACGCAGTATTTT
NA | TRBJ2-2 | 16 | TRBV15 | TRBD1 | CATSSEGQGALGELFF | TGTGCCACCAGCAGCGAAGGACAGGGGGCCTTAGGGGAGCTGTTTTTT
once | TRBJ2-1 | 17 | TRBV20-1 | TRBD2 | CCARPSGGPGLYNEQFF | TGCTGTGCTAGGCCCAGCGGGGGGCCTGGACTCTACAATGAGCAGTTCTTC
many | TRBJ2-4 | 15 | TRBV5-1 | TRBD2 | CASSLTSGTKNIQYF | TGCGCCAGCAGCTTGACTAGCGGAACAAAAAACATTCAGTACTTC
NA | TRBJ1-2 | 13 | TRBV10-3 | TRBD1 | CAIMGTGNYGYTF | TGTGCCATCATGGGGACAGGGAACTATGGCTACACCTTC
NA | TRBJ2-3 | 13 | TRBV27 | NA | CASTSYGTDTQYF | TGTGCCAGCACTAGCTACGGCACAGATACGCAGTATTTT
few | TRBJ2-3 | 15 | TRBV29-1 | TRBD2 | CSVEKLAGSTDTQYF | TGCAGCGTTGAAAAACTAGCGGGAAGCACAGATACGCAGTATTTT
NA | TRBJ2-2 | 13 | TRBV29-1 | NA | CSVGGGLTGELFF | TGCAGCGTTGGGGGCGGACTGACCGGGGAGCTGTTTTTT
few | TRBJ2-1 | 16 | TRBV9 | TRBD2 | CASSPSSGRALNEQFF | TGTGCCAGCAGCCCATCTAGCGGGAGGGCCCTAAATGAGCAGTTCTTC
few | TRBJ2-1 | 16 | TRBV9 | NA | CASSVGGVGHVDEQFF | TGTGCCAGCAGCGTAGGGGGAGTAGGACACGTCGATGAGCAGTTCTTC
NA | TRBJ1-1 | 14 | TRBV20-1 | TRBD1 | CSARDTTGGAGAFF | TGCAGTGCTAGAGATACGACAGGGGGCGCGGGAGCTTTCTTT
NA | TRBJ2-7 | 11 | TRBV12-3/TRBV12-4 | NA | CASSTGAKQYF | TGTGCCAGCAGTACCGGGGCAAAGCAGTACTTC
NA | TRBJ2-1 | 15 | TRBV5-1 | TRBD1 | CASSLEGQTNNEQFF | TGCGCCAGCAGCTTGGAGGGACAGACTAACAATGAGCAGTTCTTC
many | TRBJ2-2 | 15 | TRBV24-1 | NA | CATSGTQGNTGELFF | TGTGCCACCAGTGGTACACAGGGGAACACCGGGGAGCTGTTTTTT
NA | TRBJ2-1 | 15 | TRBV12-3/TRBV12-4 | TRBD2 | CASSWAGGGNNEQFF | TGTGCCAGCAGTTGGGCGGGAGGCGGGAACAATGAGCAGTTCTTC
NA | TRBJ2-5 | 15 | TRBV4-2 | TRBD2 | CASSQVLAGVVTQYF | TGTGCCAGCAGCCAAGTTTTAGCGGGAGTCGTGACCCAGTACTTC
many | TRBJ2-7 | 12 | TRBV12-3/TRBV12-4 | NA | CASSRHGYEQYF | TGTGCCAGCAGCCGACACGGATACGAGCAGTACTTC
few | TRBJ1-2 | 13 | TRBV12-3/TRBV12-4 | NA | CASSSREGNGYTF | TGTGCCAGCAGTTCAAGGGAGGGGAATGGCTACACCTTC
many | TRBJ1-5 | 13 | TRBV29-1 | NA | CSVEDGSNQPQHF | TGCAGCGTTGAAGATGGGAGCAATCAGCCCCAGCATTTT
NA | TRBJ2-7 | 14 | TRBV7-2 | NA | CASRKGLAGDEQYF | TGTGCCAGCAGAAAGGGGCTAGCCGGCGACGAGCAGTACTTC
many | TRBJ2-5 | 12 | TRBV20-1 | NA | CSAILNPETQYF | TGCAGTGCTATCCTGAACCCAGAGACCCAGTACTTC
few | TRBJ1-2 | 14 | TRBV5-5 | NA | CASSLGVGLYGYTF | TGTGCCAGCAGCTTGGGGGTCGGACTATATGGCTACACCTTC
few | TRBJ2-3 | 13 | TRBV20-1 | NA | CSAALAGTDTQYF | TGCAGTGCTGCCTTAGCTGGAACAGATACGCAGTATTTT
few | TRBJ2-7 | 15 | TRBV10-3 | TRBD1 | CAISDPGQGNYEQYF | TGTGCCATCAGTGATCCGGGACAGGGGAACTACGAGCAGTACTTC
few | TRBJ2-7 | 14 | TRBV5-5 | NA | CASRTTMPSYEQYF | TGTGCCAGCAGGACGACTATGCCATCCTACGAGCAGTACTTC
few | TRBJ2-2 | 15 | TRBV18 | NA | CASSTIDSSSGELFF | TGTGCCAGCTCAACGATTGACAGTTCGTCCGGGGAGCTGTTTTTT